This paragraph covers one T cell receptor beta chain sequence. No antigen is known for it. These data come from a study of cytomegalovirus exposure and HLA in healthy donors. Germline CDR1 and CDR2: MDHEN and SYDVKM. Trimming pared 2 bases from V and 2 bases from J, leaving 12 bases between. The CDR3 extends over 15 amino acids. Study-wide points: Owing to their indistinguishability, certain V segments, notably TRBV6-2 and TRBV6-3, were excluded. Earlier results showed most TCR beta V segments being productive about 87% or about 30% of the time.

A multiplex PCR was run with 60 Vbeta primers and 13 Jbeta primers. The assay was immunoSEQ multiplex PCR, and TCRdb's table has in-frame clones only and misses some. The table lists under 250,000 clones, roughly four fifths of them singletons. The TCR comes from a young man in good health and CMV-seronegative. The specimen was PBMCs. The V gene is TRBV28, the J gene TRBJ1-2, with D possibly being TRBD1 (5 bases). The DNA of the CDR3 is TGTGCCAGCAGTTTACTAGACAGCGCCAACTATGGCTACACCTTC. Residues: CASSLLDSANYGYTF.